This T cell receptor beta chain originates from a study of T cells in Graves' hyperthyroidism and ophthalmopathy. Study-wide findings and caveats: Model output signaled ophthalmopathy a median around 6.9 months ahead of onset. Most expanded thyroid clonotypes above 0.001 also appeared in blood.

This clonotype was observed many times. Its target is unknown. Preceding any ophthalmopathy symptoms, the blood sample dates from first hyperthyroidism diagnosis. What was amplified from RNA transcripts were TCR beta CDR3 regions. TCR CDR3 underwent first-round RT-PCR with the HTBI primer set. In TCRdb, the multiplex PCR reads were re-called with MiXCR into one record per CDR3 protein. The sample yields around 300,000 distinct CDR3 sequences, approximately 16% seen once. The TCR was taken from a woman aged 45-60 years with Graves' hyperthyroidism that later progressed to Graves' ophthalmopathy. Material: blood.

CDR3 amino acids: CASSLEGAGAGEQYF. The CDR3 DNA reads as TGTGCCAGCAGCCTAGAGGGCGCGGGGGCCGGGGAGCAGTACTTC. The chain has TRBV7-8 and TRBJ2-7; D might be TRBD2 (7 bases). V dropped 5 bases and J dropped 7 bases, with 21 bases sitting between them. There are 15 residues in the CDR3. Germline loops: CDR1 SGHVS, CDR2 FQNEAQ.